The 20 T cell receptor beta chains listed next were all sequenced from one sample in a study of cytomegalovirus exposure and HLA in healthy donors. With 60 Vbeta and 13 Jbeta primers, the PCR was carried out. TCRdb's table, derived via immunoSEQ multiplex PCR, lists solely in-frame clones and lacks some. Of roughly 150,000 clones listed, roughly four fifths are singletons. Sequenced sample: PBMCs. The receptors were sampled from a female donor in good health and CMV-seronegative.

V and J are TRBV4-2 and TRBJ1-6; D is undetermined. V lost 0 bases and J lost 2, with 14 bases in between. Germline V gene lookup returns CDR1 LGHNA and CDR2 YNFKEQ. The CDR3 loop spans 18 amino acids. The CDR3 region has the DNA TGTGCCAGCAGCCAAGATGCGACATTAGACCCCTATAATTCACCCCTCCACTTT. The encoded protein is CASSQDATLDPYNSPLHF.

The chain has TRBV11-2 and TRBJ2-2; possible D gene TRBD1, 6 bases. The germline V gene has CDR1 SGHAT and CDR2 FQNNGV. The CDR3 covers 15 residues. The V and J ends lost 7 bases and 1 base respectively, with 13 bases between them. In DNA, the CDR3 is TGTGCCAGCACCGCACCGGGACAGAACACCGGGGAGCTGTTTTTT. Its protein product is CASTAPGQNTGELFF.

The rearrangement links TRBV7-9 to TRBJ2-3; 12 bases agree with TRBD2. The CDR3 has 15 residues. V lost 1 base and J lost 6; bases outside the gene matches: 2. Germline V gene data show CDR1 as SEHNR and CDR2 as FQNEAQ (reference sequence). Here the CDR3 DNA reads TGTGCCAGCAGCTTAGGGACTAGCGGGGCGGATACGCAGTATTTT. This codes for CASSLGTSGADTQYF.

This clone was seen just once. The V and J genes are TRBV27 and TRBJ1-1, with D unresolved. Germline CDR1 MNHEY, CDR2 SMNVEV (reference sequence). With 2 bases removed from V and 3 bases from J, the gap between germline ends came to 10 bases. The CDR3 has 14 residues. The CDR3 bases are TGTGCCAGCAGTTTACTGGCAGGTCACACTGAAGCTTTCTTT. Translation gives CASSLLAGHTEAFF.

The chain couples TRBV14 to TRBJ1-5; D remains ambiguous. With 0 bases removed from V and 4 bases from J, the gap between germline ends came to 13 bases. The V gene's germline CDR1 is SGHDN and CDR2 FVKESK. The CDR3 sequence is 16 residues long. This CDR3 reads CASSQERRRRNQPQHF. The CDR3 coding sequence is TGTGCCAGCAGCCAAGAACGGCGACGGAGAAATCAGCCCCAGCATTTT.

This rearrangement joins TRBV7-2 to TRBJ1-4; D not resolved. The CDR3 is 13 amino acids. Per germline, CDR1 SGHTA and CDR2 FQGNSA. Trimming left V 3 bases short and J 7 bases short, with 9 bases between. The DNA for the CDR3 is TGTGCCAGCAGCTTTGGTAGGAGTGAAAAACTGTTTTTT. Amino acids: CASSFGRSEKLFF.

V and J are TRBV19 and TRBJ2-4; a weak D match, TRBD2 (5 bases). The CDR3 contains 11 residues. Per the germline V gene, CDR1 is LNHDA and CDR2 is SQIVND (reference sequence). Between the trimmed V and J ends, which lost 7 bases and 11 bases, there was a span of 12 bases. The CDR3 protein is CASTAGPVQYF. The CDR3 bases are TGTGCCAGTACCGCGGGCCCGGTTCAGTACTTC.

This rearrangement joins TRBV18 to TRBJ2-7; the D gene is possibly TRBD2 (5 bases). Trimming took 0 bases from V and 1 from J, leaving 13 bases between them. In germline, CDR1 is KGHSH, CDR2 LQKENI. The CDR3 loop spans 16 amino acids. The CDR3 region is CASSPPGSLLSYEQYF. CDR3 in DNA: TGTGCCAGCTCACCACCGGGGAGCCTCCTATCCTACGAGCAGTACTTC.

The V call is TRBV11-2, the J call TRBJ1-1, with D possibly being TRBD1 (5 bases). Trimming took off 7 bases at V and 4 bases at J, with 16 bases between the two ends. The CDR3 has 14 amino acids. CDR1 and CDR2 from the germline V gene are SGHAT and FQNNGV. The CDR3: CASTKTGGSTEAFF. CDR3 nucleotides: TGTGCCAGCACCAAGACCGGGGGGAGCACTGAAGCTTTCTTT.

This chain's CDR3 is CASSQDVASGRSDTQYF. In nucleotides, the CDR3 is TGTGCCAGCAGCCAAGATGTCGCTAGCGGGAGATCAGATACGCAGTATTTT. This sequence joins TRBV14 and TRBJ2-3, with TRBD2 matching over 10 bases. Unmatched junction bases numbered 7, after V lost 0 bases and J lost 4 bases. Germline CDR1 SGHDN, CDR2 FVKESK. The CDR3 sequence is 17 residues long.

This rearrangement joins TRBV19 to TRBJ2-1, with D perhaps matching TRBD1 (5 bases). V was clipped by 7 bases and J by 4 bases, with 17 bases between them. The CDR3 extends over 15 amino acids. CDR1 is LNHDA and CDR2 is SQIVND in the germline V gene (reference sequence). CDR3 in DNA: TGTGCCAGTACCGATGGGGCAGGGAATTACAATGAGCAGTTCTTC. Translation: CASTDGAGNYNEQFF.

The chain joins TRBV30 to TRBJ2-1; 7 nucleotides align to TRBD2. The V gene's germline CDR1 is GTSNPN and CDR2 SVGIG (reference sequence). Trimming removed 2 bases from V and 3 bases from J; junction bases left unmatched: 4. The CDR3 totals 14 residues. This CDR3 reads CAWSLAAHYNEQFF. Here the CDR3 DNA reads TGTGCCTGGAGTCTAGCGGCTCACTACAATGAGCAGTTCTTC. Full variable domain (outside the CDR3, taken from reference TRBV30 and TRBJ2-1): SQTIHQWPATLVQPVGSPLSLECTVEGTSNPNLYWYRQAAGRGLQLLFYSVGIGQISSEVPQNLSASRPQDRQFILSSKKLLLSDSGFYLCAWSLAAHYNEQFFGPGTRLTVL.

The J gene is TRBJ1-4, the V gene TRBV9; D might be TRBD1 (5 bases). This CDR3 region has 15 residues. Deletions cut 4 bases from V and 8 bases from J, with 18 bases between. Germline CDR1 is SGDLS and CDR2 is YYNGEE. The CDR3 nucleotides read TGTGCCAGCAGCCTCGGGGGTGGACTTGGAGAAAAACTGTTTTTT. Protein: CASSLGGGLGEKLFF. The full variable domain, its missing parts supplied by reference TRBV9 and TRBJ1-4, is DSGVTQTPKHLITATGQRVTLRCSPRSGDLSVYWYQQSLDQGLQFLIQYYNGEERAKGNILERFSAQQFPDLHSELNLSSLELGDSALYFCASSLGGGLGEKLFFGSGTQLSVL.

This clone was seen only a few times. The rearrangement links TRBV9 to TRBJ1-1; TRBD1 agrees at 8 bases. Germline V gene sequence: CDR1 SGDLS, CDR2 YYNGEE. The CDR3 has 16 residues. The V and J ends lost 0 bases and 0 bases, in that order; junction bases with no gene match: 4. Here the CDR3 reads CASSVVAGGMNTEAFF. The CDR3 bases are TGTGCCAGCAGCGTAGTGGCAGGGGGCATGAACACTGAAGCTTTCTTT.

The V call is TRBV6-5, the J call TRBJ1-3; no firm D call. The CDR3 is 15 amino acids. The germline CDR1 and CDR2 sequences are MNHEY and SVGAGI. V lost 5 bases to trimming and J lost 8 bases, with 19 bases between them. The CDR3 spells CASSKRTILKDTIYF. The CDR3 coding sequence is TGTGCCAGCAGTAAAAGGACTATACTGAAGGACACCATATATTTT.

The rearrangement uses TRBV18 and TRBJ2-7; 7 bases fit TRBD1. V trimming: 5 bases; J trimming: 6 bases; junction bases outside the gene matches: 10. The CDR3 totals 14 residues. Germline V gives CDR1 KGHSH, CDR2 LQKENI. The CDR3 bases are TGTGCCAGCTCAGGCGAGACAGGGTACGGCGAGCAGTACTTC. Translating gives CASSGETGYGEQYF.

The chain has TRBV5-5 and TRBJ2-4; TRBD1 matches at 8 bases. In germline, CDR1 is SGHKS, CDR2 YYEKEE (reference sequence). The CDR3 sequence is 14 residues long. Germline trimming cut 4 bases from V and 5 bases from J; bases unmatched to any gene: 5. The CDR3 region is CASSRQGAENIQYF. For the CDR3, the DNA is TGTGCCAGCAGCCGCCAGGGGGCGGAAAACATTCAGTACTTC.

A note on this clone: Compared with germline, one end of the junction differs, possibly owing to a read error. The chain recombines TRBV4-1 with TRBJ2-7, with 8 bases that match TRBD2. The germline gives CDR1 MGHRA, CDR2 YSYEKL. The CDR3 consists of 15 residues. The CDR3 is CASSHRGGKFYGQYF. The CDR3 bases are TGCGCCAGCAGCCATCGGGGGGGCAAGTTCTACGGGCAGTACTTC.

The rearrangement uses TRBV7-8 and TRBJ1-3, with 9 positions matching TRBD1. The ends lost 3 bases at V and 8 bases at J; junction bases unmatched: 11. The CDR3 has 16 amino acids. Germline values: CDR1 SGHVS, CDR2 FQNEAQ. CDR3 region: CASSLAPGTGRHTIYF. The CDR3 region has the DNA TGTGCCAGCAGCTTGGCCCCTGGGACAGGGAGACACACCATATATTTT.

This clone occurred once. J is TRBJ2-2 and V is TRBV19, with TRBD1 identical over 7 bases. V was clipped by 7 bases and J by 6 bases; unmatched bases: 5. The CDR3 covers 13 residues. From germline, CDR1 is LNHDA and CDR2 SQIVND (reference sequence). The CDR3 DNA is TGTGCCAGTACCCCAGGGGGAGCCGGGGAGCTGTTTTTT. This encodes CASTPGGAGELFF.